The present TCR beta chain was sequenced within a study of T cell changes during pregnancy in multiple sclerosis. The CDR3 contains 16 residues. V lost 5 bases, J lost 0 bases, and 17 bases lay in between. Per the germline V gene, CDR1 is SGHVS and CDR2 is FQNEAQ. Produced via immunoSEQ multiplex PCR; TCRdb's table is partial and in-frame only. The table includes 80,000 to 95,000 clones, roughly 95% detected once. This chain links TRBV7-8 with TRBJ2-7; D gene unclear. The sample consisted of peripheral blood, taken in the second trimester of pregnancy. The sequence came from a female donor with multiple sclerosis, enrolled in a pregnancy study. The CDR3 DNA is TGTGCCAGCAGCCCCGAGGCAAATCTAAACTCCTACGAGCAGTACTTC. It encodes CASSPEANLNSYEQYF.